This passage covers 25 T cell receptor beta chains from one sample sequenced in a study of CXCR3-negative and CXCR3-positive naive CD8 T cells. Study-wide results and limits: More hydrophobic TRB CDR3s were found in CXCR3-positive naive cells than in CXCR3-negative naive cells.

What these receptors recognize is not known. Libraries of TRB cDNA were made by 5' RACE and carried UMIs. TCRdb reworked the 5' RACE reads into one entry per CDR3 protein, no DNA. The listing contains around 150,000 distinct CDR3 sequences. The specimen was naive CXCR3+ CD8+ T cells from blood. Stated subset: CD45RO-CCR7+CD27+CD95- naive CD8+ T cells expressing CXCR3 (TNR3+). These receptors all come from a human donor in good health. Some clones in this sample may be carry-over from other donors' samples.

CDR3 in amino acids: CASSQETLLGQGRDEQYF. The chain joins TRBV4-1 to TRBJ2-7; TCRdb designates TRBD2, a call that cannot be tested without DNA. CDR1 MGHRA and CDR2 YSYEKL come from the germline V gene. The CDR3 runs to 18 residues.

The chain has TRBV20-1 and TRBJ2-5; TCRdb designates TRBD2, a call that cannot be tested without DNA. This CDR3 comprises 16 residues. Germline V lookup: CDR1 DFQATT, CDR2 SNEGSKA (reference sequence). CDR3 region: CSAGTIAHTFQETQYF.

This chain connects TRBV27 to TRBJ2-1; TCRdb selects TRBD1, and the lack of DNA leaves this call unchecked. This CDR3 contains 16 residues. Germline assignment: CDR1 MNHEY and CDR2 SMNVEV (reference sequence). The CDR3 sequence is CASSLGGGSWVDEQFF.

The chain links TRBV12-3 or TRBV12-4 to TRBJ1-5; TCRdb calls TRBD1, which cannot be checked without DNA. This CDR3 is built from 15 residues. CDR3 sequence: CASSLSQGGNQPQHF.

This chain uses TRBV15 with TRBJ2-7; checking the TCRdb D call of TRBD1 is not possible without DNA. The CDR3 length is 14 residues. Per germline, CDR1 LNHNV and CDR2 YYDKDF (reference sequence). CDR3 protein: CATRGDESSYEQYF. Drawing the rest from reference TRBV15 and TRBJ2-7, the complete variable domain is DAMVIQNPRYQVTQFGKPVTLSCSQTLNHNVMYWYQQKSSQAPKLLFHYYDKDFNNEADTPDNFQSRRPNTSFCFLDIRSPGLGDTAMYLCATRGDESSYEQYFGPGTRLTVT.

V and J are TRBV10-3 and TRBJ1-5. The CDR3 loop spans 15 amino acids. Germline CDR1 and CDR2: ENHRY and SYGVKD. The CDR3 spells CAISEGPTVNQPQHF.

The CDR3 region is CASSYWGGSYNEQFF. The chain combines TRBV5-1 with TRBJ2-1; TCRdb designates TRBD1, a call that cannot be tested without DNA. The V gene's germline CDR1 is SGHRS and CDR2 YFSETQ. The CDR3 runs 15 residues.

The J gene is TRBJ2-5, the V gene TRBV5-1; TCRdb indicates TRBD1, and absent DNA this call remains unverified. The V gene's germline CDR1 is SGHRS and CDR2 YFSETQ. The CDR3 is 14 residues long. CDR3 region: CASSLEAARGTQYF.

The chain recombines TRBV4-2 with TRBJ2-3. Per germline, CDR1 LGHNA and CDR2 YNFKEQ. There are 14 residues in the CDR3. CDR3 in amino acids: CASSQEIPRDTQYF.

The J gene is TRBJ2-7, the V gene TRBV29-1; TCRdb gives TRBD1 as the D gene, but with no DNA this cannot be confirmed. Germline loops: CDR1 SQVTM, CDR2 ANQGSEA. This CDR3 comprises 13 residues. The CDR3 is CSVSTGGSYEQYF.

V usage is TRBV29-1 and J usage is TRBJ2-3; TCRdb's D gene call, TRBD1, goes unchecked for lack of DNA. The CDR3 runs 14 residues. The germline V gene encodes CDR1 SQVTM and CDR2 ANQGSEA. CDR3 region: CSVERGRPTDTQYF.

V and J are TRBV4-1 and TRBJ2-4. CDR3 length: 14 amino acids. CDR1 is MGHRA, CDR2 YSYEKL, per germline. The CDR3 reads CASSQVFVGNIQYF.

The chain is built from TRBV7-3 and TRBJ2-2; TCRdb outputs TRBD1, but without DNA this stays unchecked. The CDR3 runs to 16 residues. The germline V gene has CDR1 SGHTA and CDR2 FQGTGA. CDR3 sequence reads: CASSLMGVHNTGELFF.

The J gene is TRBJ2-1, the V gene TRBV28. The germline gives CDR1 MDHEN, CDR2 SYDVKM. This CDR3 is built from 12 residues. The CDR3 loop is CASSSKYNEQFF.

J is TRBJ1-5 and V is TRBV20-1; the TCRdb call, TRBD1, lacks DNA for checking. The V gene's germline CDR1 is DFQATT and CDR2 SNEGSKA (reference sequence). The CDR3 totals 16 residues. This chain's CDR3 is CSASARTGGFNQPQHF.

The chain couples TRBV12-3 or TRBV12-4 to TRBJ1-4; checking the TCRdb D call of TRBD1 is not possible without DNA. The CDR3 is 14 residues long. CDR3 sequence: CASKKGARNEKLFF.

The rearrangement links TRBV4-1 to TRBJ2-1; TCRdb lists TRBD1, though no DNA is available to test this call. Germline loops: CDR1 MGHRA, CDR2 YSYEKL. This CDR3 spans 14 amino acids. The CDR3: CASSQGTGGNEQFF.

The chain combines TRBV20-1 with TRBJ2-1; the D gene TCRdb calls, TRBD1, cannot be checked with no DNA. Germline assignment: CDR1 DFQATT and CDR2 SNEGSKA (reference sequence). The CDR3 is 14 amino acids. CDR3 loop: CSARGPGPYNEQFF.

The V gene is TRBV29-1, the J gene TRBJ2-1; TCRdb returns TRBD1, unconfirmable since there is no DNA. From germline, CDR1 is SQVTM and CDR2 ANQGSEA. The CDR3 totals 13 residues. This chain's CDR3 is CSVSSGGWNEQFF.

The CDR3 here is CSGGEYTEAFF. J is TRBJ1-1 and V is TRBV29-1; TCRdb names TRBD1, which stays unverified in the absence of DNA. The CDR3 totals 11 residues. From germline, CDR1 is SQVTM and CDR2 ANQGSEA.

The chain employs TRBV11-2 and TRBJ1-1; TCRdb reports TRBD1, a call that lacks DNA to check it against. The CDR3 runs 16 residues. Germline V CDR1 and CDR2: SGHAT, FQNNGV. This chain's CDR3 is CASRVRDRGLNTEAFF.

V gene TRBV28 combines with J gene TRBJ1-2; TCRdb's assignment of TRBD1 cannot be checked, as there is no DNA. Germline V lookup: CDR1 MDHEN, CDR2 SYDVKM. The CDR3 is 19 residues long. This CDR3 reads CACSSNPGTDFRLADGYTF.

The chain joins TRBV3-1 to TRBJ2-5. From germline, CDR1 is LGHDT and CDR2 YNNKEL (reference sequence). The CDR3 length is 15 residues. The CDR3 sequence: CASSQDLMDQETQYF.

V and J are TRBV20-1 and TRBJ1-1; there is no DNA to check the TCRdb D call of TRBD1. The CDR3 is made up of 13 amino acids. Germline loops: CDR1 DFQATT, CDR2 SNEGSKA (reference sequence). CDR3 sequence reads: CSARPTGITEAFF.

The chain couples TRBV25-1 to TRBJ2-7; there is no DNA to check the TCRdb D call of TRBD1. The germline V gene encodes CDR1 MGHDK and CDR2 SYGVNS. This CDR3 region has 16 residues. CDR3 in amino acids: CASSEWRGQDVYEQYF.